These T cell receptor beta chains were read from a single sample in a study of blood T cell repertoires in COVID-19. Clones were read by immunoSEQ multiplex PCR, and TCRdb kept only the in-frame ones, dropping some. The sample records roughly 100,000 clones, around four fifths being singletons. Sequences were obtained from peripheral blood. These receptors were obtained from a human donor in a cohort sampled during active COVID-19. CDR3s include the opening cysteine and the closing phenylalanine or tryptophan. The D gene is left open where the match is weak. A clone size is listed for some rows: how often the clone was seen (once, few, many), or a class if it is expanded.

d_call,v_call,j_call,clone_size,cdr3_length,cdr3_aa,cdr3_nt
TRBD1,TRBV10-3,TRBJ2-6,NA,18,CAISESGQALSGANVLTF,TGTGCCATCAGTGAGTCGGGACAGGCCCTCTCTGGGGCCAACGTCCTGACTTTC
NA,TRBV3-1/TRBV3-2,TRBJ1-4,NA,13,CASSPHTNEKLFF,TGTGCCAGCAGCCCACATACTAATGAAAAACTGTTTTTT
NA,TRBV6-2/TRBV6-3,TRBJ2-3,NA,16,CASSYPRDSLTDTQYF,TGTGCCAGCAGTTACCCCAGGGACTCTCTCACAGATACGCAGTATTTT
TRBD1,TRBV9,TRBJ1-1,NA,13,CASSFQGDTEAFF,TGTGCCAGCAGCTTTCAGGGGGACACTGAAGCTTTCTTT
NA,TRBV9,TRBJ1-1,NA,17,CASSVGTGSYRDTEAFF,TGTGCCAGCAGCGTCGGAACAGGGAGTTATAGGGACACTGAAGCTTTCTTT
NA,TRBV18,TRBJ2-1,NA,13,CASSPPGPQGQFF,TGTGCCAGCTCACCACCGGGGCCTCAGGGGCAGTTCTTC
TRBD2,TRBV4-1,TRBJ2-3,NA,17,CASSQVGLAGSTDTQYF,TGCGCCAGCAGCCAAGTTGGGCTAGCGGGGAGCACAGATACGCAGTATTTT
TRBD1,TRBV6-5,TRBJ2-7,few,14,CASSYSRDRGEQYF,TGTGCCAGCAGTTACTCCCGGGACAGAGGGGAGCAGTACTTC
TRBD1,TRBV27,TRBJ1-1,NA,16,CASSSRQGTMNTEAFF,TGTGCCAGCAGTTCTCGACAGGGGACTATGAACACTGAAGCTTTCTTT
TRBD1,TRBV4-1,TRBJ1-2,NA,16,CASSQERRGRNYGYTF,TGCGCCAGCAGCCAAGAAAGGAGGGGGCGAAACTATGGCTACACCTTC
NA,TRBV6-5,TRBJ1-5,NA,14,CASSTRQIYQPQHF,TGTGCCAGCAGTACGAGACAGATTTATCAGCCCCAGCATTTT
TRBD1,TRBV3-1/TRBV3-2,TRBJ1-3,NA,14,CASSRTGPGNTIYF,TGTGCCAGCAGTCGGACAGGGCCTGGAAACACCATATATTTT
NA,TRBV12-3/TRBV12-4,TRBJ1-5,NA,12,CASSRGQLAQHF,TGTGCCAGCAGCCGCGGACAGCTGGCCCAGCATTTT
TRBD2,TRBV20-1,TRBJ2-3,NA,12,CSASGREGTQYF,TGCAGTGCTAGTGGGAGGGAAGGTACGCAGTATTTT
NA,TRBV18,TRBJ1-6,few,16,CASSLGEGLNNSPLHF,TGTGCCAGCTCCCTAGGGGAGGGGCTCAATAATTCACCCCTCCACTTT
NA,TRBV30,TRBJ1-2,NA,17,CAWSVLKTSRTNYGYTF,TGTGCCTGGAGTGTACTGAAGACTTCCCGTACGAACTATGGCTACACCTTC
NA,TRBV12-3/TRBV12-4,TRBJ1-1,NA,13,CASSFSLNTEAFF,TGTGCCAGCAGTTTCTCCCTGAACACTGAAGCTTTCTTT
NA,TRBV4-1,TRBJ1-1,NA,16,CASSQDRYRVNTEAFF,TGCGCCAGCAGCCAAGACCGGTACCGGGTAAACACTGAAGCTTTCTTT
TRBD1,TRBV20-1,TRBJ1-2,NA,13,CSASRTGRYGYTF,TGCAGTGCTAGTCGGACAGGGAGGTATGGCTACACCTTC
NA,TRBV7-9,TRBJ1-2,once,16,CASSPIGERANYGYTF,TGTGCCAGCAGCCCCATTGGGGAGCGAGCTAACTATGGCTACACCTTC
TRBD1,TRBV5-1,TRBJ1-6,NA,14,CASSLGQGASPLHF,TGCGCCAGCAGCTTGGGACAGGGAGCTTCACCCCTCCACTTT
TRBD1,TRBV12-3/TRBV12-4,TRBJ1-2,NA,13,CASSFQGAYGYTF,TGTGCCAGCAGTTTTCAGGGGGCCTATGGCTACACCTTC
TRBD1,TRBV15,TRBJ1-2,NA,15,CATSRDRAGGEGYTF,TGTGCCACCAGCAGAGATCGCGCAGGGGGCGAAGGCTACACCTTC
NA,TRBV2,TRBJ1-6,NA,14,CASTIGAGNSPLHF,TGTGCCAGCACCATAGGGGCCGGGAATTCACCCCTCCACTTT
NA,TRBV12-5,TRBJ2-7,NA,15,CASGSTVLSSYEQYF,TGTGCTAGTGGGTCGACAGTCCTAAGCTCCTACGAGCAGTACTTC
TRBD2,TRBV4-2,TRBJ2-7,NA,20,CASSQQAGASGGVSSYEQYF,TGTGCCAGCAGCCAACAAGCCGGGGCTAGCGGGGGGGTAAGCTCCTACGAGCAGTACTTC
NA,TRBV4-3,TRBJ1-1,few,15,CASSQAAGVLAEAFF,TGCGCCAGCAGCCAGGCAGCAGGGGTTCTGGCTGAAGCTTTCTTT
NA,TRBV11-2,TRBJ1-3,once,14,CASSQTVSGNTIYF,TGTGCCAGCAGCCAGACAGTCTCTGGAAACACCATATATTTT
NA,TRBV4-3,TRBJ2-5,NA,15,CASSQTDEGEETQYF,TGCGCCAGCAGCCAAACGGACGAGGGGGAAGAGACCCAGTACTTC
NA,TRBV12-5,TRBJ1-3,NA,14,CASGPDSFGNTIYF,TGTGCTAGTGGCCCGGACAGTTTTGGAAACACCATATATTTT
NA,TRBV3-1/TRBV3-2,TRBJ1-1,NA,11,CASSRSTEAFF,TGTGCCAGCAGCAGGAGCACTGAAGCTTTCTTT
NA,TRBV5-8,TRBJ2-7,NA,12,CASSLSPTEQYF,TGTGCCAGCAGCTTGAGTCCTACCGAGCAGTACTTC
TRBD1,TRBV10-3,TRBJ1-2,NA,14,CAISESGTVYGYTF,TGTGCCATCAGTGAATCTGGGACAGTCTATGGCTACACCTTC
NA,TRBV5-6,TRBJ2-5,NA,13,CASRRHVQETQYF,TGTGCCAGCAGGAGACACGTCCAAGAGACCCAGTACTTC
TRBD2,TRBV6-2/TRBV6-3,TRBJ2-1,NA,15,CASSFGSGGNNEQFF,TGTGCCAGCAGTTTTGGAAGCGGGGGAAACAATGAGCAGTTCTTC
NA,TRBV18,TRBJ2-7,NA,12,CASSRSISEQYF,TGTGCCAGCTCACGCTCTATATCCGAGCAGTACTTC
NA,TRBV27,TRBJ1-5,NA,15,CASSLGGADNQPQHF,TGTGCCAGCAGTTTAGGTGGGGCAGACAATCAGCCCCAGCATTTT
NA,TRBV7-6,TRBJ2-2,NA,16,CASSFPTGANTGELFF,TGTGCCAGCAGCTTCCCAACCGGGGCGAACACCGGGGAGCTGTTTTTT
NA,TRBV27,TRBJ1-3,NA,15,CASSRTYPPGNTIYF,TGTGCCAGCAGTAGGACTTACCCTCCTGGAAACACCATATATTTT
NA,TRBV7-3,TRBJ1-1,NA,14,CASSKSGGITEAFF,TGTGCCAGCAGCAAGTCCGGGGGAATCACTGAAGCTTTCTTT
TRBD1,TRBV5-1,TRBJ1-2,NA,14,CASSYNPGGSGYTF,TGCGCCAGCAGCTACAACCCAGGGGGATCTGGCTACACCTTC
TRBD2,TRBV5-1,TRBJ2-1,NA,17,CASSLGTSGGPYNEQFF,TGCGCCAGCAGCTTGGGGACTAGCGGGGGGCCATACAATGAGCAGTTCTTC
NA,TRBV11-3,TRBJ2-2,NA,16,CASSTRTGKHTGELFF,TGTGCCAGCAGCACCCGAACAGGGAAACACACCGGGGAGCTGTTTTTT
NA,TRBV5-1,TRBJ2-3,NA,15,CASSSGASDADTQYF,TGCGCCAGCAGCTCTGGGGCTAGCGATGCAGATACGCAGTATTTT
NA,TRBV27,TRBJ2-1,NA,14,CASSSRDIYNEQFF,TGTGCCAGCAGTTCCCGGGACATATACAATGAGCAGTTCTTC
NA,TRBV12-3/TRBV12-4,TRBJ1-3,NA,13,CATGSFSGNTIYF,TGTGCCACCGGGAGCTTCTCTGGAAACACCATATATTTT
TRBD1,TRBV5-1,TRBJ1-1,NA,18,CASSLSVFRGREATEAFF,TGCGCCAGCAGCTTGTCTGTATTCAGGGGGCGCGAGGCGACTGAAGCTTTCTTT
TRBD2,TRBV5-1,TRBJ2-1,once,15,CASSLGPGGYNEQFF,TGCGCCAGCAGCTTGGGGCCGGGGGGGTACAATGAGCAGTTCTTC
NA,TRBV15,TRBJ1-3,few,15,CATSRDHTSGNTIYF,TGTGCCACCAGCAGAGATCACACCTCTGGAAACACCATATATTTT
TRBD1,TRBV7-9,TRBJ1-2,NA,17,CASSSRPGTGATYGYTF,TGTGCCAGCAGCTCCCGGCCCGGGACAGGGGCGACCTATGGCTACACCTTC
TRBD1,TRBV5-1,TRBJ1-2,NA,15,CASSKTGQGIVGYTF,TGCGCCAGCAGCAAGACCGGACAGGGCATAGTTGGCTACACCTTC
NA,TRBV28,TRBJ1-4,NA,15,CASSLGGRGDEKLFF,TGTGCCAGCAGTTTAGGAGGCAGGGGAGATGAAAAACTGTTTTTT
NA,TRBV28,TRBJ1-6,once,13,CASSGRVNSPLHF,TGTGCCAGCAGCGGCAGGGTTAATTCACCCCTCCACTTT
NA,TRBV4-2,TRBJ1-6,NA,15,CASSQDGGGLKPLHF,TGTGCCAGCAGCCAAGATGGCGGAGGATTAAAACCCCTCCACTTT
TRBD2,TRBV3-1/TRBV3-2,TRBJ2-3,NA,16,CASSLRTSGVADTQYF,TGTGCCAGCAGCCTTCGGACTAGCGGGGTGGCAGATACGCAGTATTTT
NA,TRBV5-4,TRBJ1-2,NA,13,CASSFQENYGYTF,TGTGCCAGCAGCTTCCAGGAAAACTATGGCTACACCTTC
NA,TRBV4-1,TRBJ1-6,NA,15,CASSQAGRGNSPLHF,TGCGCCAGCAGCCAAGCCGGTCGGGGGAATTCACCCCTCCACTTT
NA,TRBV5-1,TRBJ1-4,NA,15,CASRALGQKNEKLFF,TGCGCCAGCCGAGCTTTAGGACAGAAGAATGAAAAACTGTTTTTT
NA,TRBV27,TRBJ1-1,NA,14,CASSPTGMNTEAFF,TGTGCCAGCAGCCCGACAGGCATGAACACTGAAGCTTTCTTT